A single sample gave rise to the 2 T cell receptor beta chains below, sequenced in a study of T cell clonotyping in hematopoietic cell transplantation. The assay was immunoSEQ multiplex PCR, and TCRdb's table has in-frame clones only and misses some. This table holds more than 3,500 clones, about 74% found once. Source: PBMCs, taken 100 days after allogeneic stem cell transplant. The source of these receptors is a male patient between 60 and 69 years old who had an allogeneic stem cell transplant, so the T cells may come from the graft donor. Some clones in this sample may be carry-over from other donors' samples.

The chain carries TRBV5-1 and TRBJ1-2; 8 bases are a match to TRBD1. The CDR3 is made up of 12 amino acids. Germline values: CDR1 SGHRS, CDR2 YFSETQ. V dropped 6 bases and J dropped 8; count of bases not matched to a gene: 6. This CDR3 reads CASTGQGAGYTF. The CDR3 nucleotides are TGCGCCAGCACCGGACAGGGTGCGGGCTACACCTTC.

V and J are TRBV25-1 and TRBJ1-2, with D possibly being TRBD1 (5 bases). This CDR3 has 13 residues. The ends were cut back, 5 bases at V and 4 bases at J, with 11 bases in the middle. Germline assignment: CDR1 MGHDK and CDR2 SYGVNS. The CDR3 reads CASSPRGPYGYTF. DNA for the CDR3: TGTGCCAGCAGTCCCCGGGGACCCTATGGCTACACCTTC.